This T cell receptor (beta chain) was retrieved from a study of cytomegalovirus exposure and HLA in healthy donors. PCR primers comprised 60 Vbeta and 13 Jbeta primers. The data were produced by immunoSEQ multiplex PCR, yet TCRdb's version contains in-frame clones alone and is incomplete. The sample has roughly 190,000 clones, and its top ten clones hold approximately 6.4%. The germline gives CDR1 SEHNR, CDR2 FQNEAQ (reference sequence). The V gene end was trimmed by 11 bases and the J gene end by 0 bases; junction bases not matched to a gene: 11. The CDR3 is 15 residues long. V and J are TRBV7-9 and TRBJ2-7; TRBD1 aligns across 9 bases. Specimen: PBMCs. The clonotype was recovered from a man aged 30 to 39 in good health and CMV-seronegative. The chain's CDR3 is CASGTGQHNSYEQYF. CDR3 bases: TGTGCCTCGGGGACAGGGCAACACAACTCCTACGAGCAGTACTTC. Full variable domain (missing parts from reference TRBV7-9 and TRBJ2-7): DTGVSQNPRHKITKRGQNVTFRCDPISEHNRLYWYRQTLGQGPEFLTYFQNEAQLEKSRLLSDRFSAERPKGSFSTLEIQRTEQGDSAMYLCASGTGQHNSYEQYFGPGTRLTVT.